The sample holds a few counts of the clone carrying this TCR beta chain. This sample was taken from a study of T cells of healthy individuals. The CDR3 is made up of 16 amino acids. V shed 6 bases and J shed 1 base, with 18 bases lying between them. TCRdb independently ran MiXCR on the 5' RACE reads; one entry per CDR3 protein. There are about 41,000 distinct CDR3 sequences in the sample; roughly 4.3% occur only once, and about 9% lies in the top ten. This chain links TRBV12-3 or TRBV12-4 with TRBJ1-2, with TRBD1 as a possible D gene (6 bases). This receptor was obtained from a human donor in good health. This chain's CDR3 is CASSSITGQLNYGYTF. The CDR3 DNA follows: TGTGCCAGCAGCTCAATTACCGGACAGCTTAACTATGGCTACACCTTC.